This T cell receptor beta chain appears in the sequencing data of a study of a mutant IDH1 vaccine in newly diagnosed glioma. Study-wide background: Earlier therapy was either radiotherapy, temozolomide, or both, and most got both.

Profiling relied on immunoSEQ multiplex PCR, and the TCRdb table lists in-frame clones only, not all of them. The profile shows some 67,000 clones, around 83% of them singletons. The V end was cut by 10 bases, the J end by 0 bases, with 18 bases between. The CDR3 runs 15 residues. CDR1 and CDR2 from the germline V gene are SNHLY and FYNNEI. Time point in this sample: baseline, week 1 (first vaccination visit). As for treatment: pre-vaccination baseline after standard-of-care therapy. New WHO grade 3 or 4 astrocytomas that were IDH1-mutant and ATRX-lost had been found in donors. Sequencing was performed on peripheral blood mononuclear cells (PBMCs), taken from a glioma patient treated with radiotherapy, temozolomide or both. This TCR was sampled from a woman under 30 with glioma. Some clones in this sample may be carry-over from other donors' samples. V usage is TRBV2 and J usage is TRBJ1-2; D might be TRBD1 (5 bases). The CDR3 bases are TGTGCCAACGGGGCCCCCGGTGGAGCTAACTATGGCTACACCTTC. This gives the protein CANGAPGGANYGYTF.